These 11 T cell receptor beta chains originate from one sample sequenced in a study of shared clonotypes between healthy human individuals. Some clones are missing from TCRdb's copy, which holds only in-frame ones; the method was immunoSEQ multiplex PCR. The sample holds hundreds of thousands of clones, around 72% seen once. Sequences were obtained from memory CD4+ T cells sorted from blood. This sample's subset: CD45RA-negative fraction. These receptors all stem from a woman aged 25 to 39 in good health.

This clone was detected only a few times. The rearrangement joins TRBV20-1 to TRBJ2-5, with D hard to call. Looked up from germline, CDR1 is DFQATT and CDR2 is SNEGSKA (reference sequence). V was pared by 7 bases and J by 5 bases, with 11 bases between. The CDR3 is 11 amino acids. The CDR3 nucleotides are TGCAGTGGTGGGGTGGGGGAGACCCAGTACTTC. This gives the protein CSGGVGETQYF.

The chain carries TRBV5-1 and TRBJ1-2; maybe TRBD1 (6 bases). From germline, CDR1 is SGHRS and CDR2 YFSETQ. Trimming stripped 2 bases from V and 8 bases from J, with 19 bases between. The CDR3 is made up of 15 amino acids. The CDR3, as DNA: TGCGCCAGCAGCTTCCTAGGGGACACCCCGGGAGGCTACACCTTC. Translated: CASSFLGDTPGGYTF. The variable domain in full, completed from reference TRBV5-1 and TRBJ1-2, reads KAGVTQTPRYLIKTRGQQVTLSCSPISGHRSVSWYQQTPGQGLQFLFEYFSETQRNKGNFPGRFSGRQFSNSRSEMNVSTLELGDSALYLCASSFLGDTPGGYTFGSGTRLTVV.

CDR3 DNA sequence: TGCGCCAGCAGCTTGGGAACTAGCGGGAGGAATCCCGGGGAGCTGTTTTTT. Its protein product is CASSLGTSGRNPGELFF. The chain employs TRBV5-1 and TRBJ2-2, with 12 bases lining up with TRBD2. CDR3 length: 17 amino acids. The germline V gene encodes CDR1 SGHRS and CDR2 YFSETQ. The J segment lost 6 bases and the V segment lost 0 bases, leaving 6 bases of the junction unmatched.

This clone was counted only a few times. This chain joins TRBV19 and TRBJ1-4, with a weak D call TRBD1 (6 bases). The CDR3 runs 14 residues. The germline V gene encodes CDR1 LNHDA and CDR2 SQIVND (reference sequence). V was trimmed by 9 bases and J by 0 bases, leaving 11 bases between them. The CDR3 sequence: CASRGGATNEKLFF. The CDR3 DNA is TGTGCCAGCCGAGGGGGAGCAACTAATGAAAAACTGTTTTTT. Full variable domain (missing parts from reference TRBV19 and TRBJ1-4): DGGITQSPKYLFRKEGQNVTLSCEQNLNHDAMYWYRQDPGQGLRLIYYSQIVNDFQKGDIAEGYSVSREKKESFPLTVTSAQKNPTAFYLCASRGGATNEKLFFGSGTQLSVL.

The table lists this clone with a count of one. The chain uses TRBV2 and TRBJ2-7; D possibly uses TRBD1 or TRBD2 (5 bases each). Per the germline V gene, CDR1 is SNHLY and CDR2 is FYNNEI. The CDR3 runs to 13 residues. The V end lost 5 bases, the J end lost 5 bases, and 13 bases lay between the germline ends. CDR3 region: CASSLGPPNEQYF. Written as DNA, the CDR3 is TGTGCCAGCAGTCTGGGACCCCCAAACGAGCAGTACTTC.

This clone was detected a few times. V gene TRBV30 combines with J gene TRBJ2-7; unclear D gene. Germline-derived CDR1 and CDR2 are GTSNPN and SVGIG (reference sequence). CDR3 length: 13 amino acids. V lost 1 base to trimming and J lost 7 bases, with 14 bases between them. CDR3: CAWSGGLLWEQYF. The CDR3 bases are TGTGCCTGGAGTGGAGGTCTCCTGTGGGAGCAGTACTTC.

The genes are TRBV14 and TRBJ2-1; the D gene is possibly TRBD1 (5 bases). The CDR3 consists of 14 residues. V dropped 3 bases and J dropped 4 bases, with 10 bases sitting between them. Germline V gene sequence: CDR1 SGHDN, CDR2 FVKESK. In DNA form, the CDR3 reads TGTGCCAGCAGCCACCGACAGCTATACAATGAGCAGTTCTTC. This translates into CASSHRQLYNEQFF.

V and J are TRBV6-5 and TRBJ2-7; 9 positions agree with TRBD2. Germline-derived CDR1 and CDR2 are MNHEY and SVGAGI. CDR3 length: 15 residues. With V trimmed by 6 bases and J by 4 bases, 10 bases remained unmatched. The CDR3 bases are TGTGCCAGCAGCCAACAAGGACTAGCGTTATACGAGCAGTACTTC. Protein product: CASSQQGLALYEQYF.

The genes are TRBV2 and TRBJ1-2, with D perhaps matching TRBD1 (6 bases). Per the germline V gene, CDR1 is SNHLY and CDR2 is FYNNEI. The V end was cut by 3 bases, the J end by 8 bases, with 16 bases between. The CDR3 has 14 residues. In DNA form, the CDR3 reads TGTGCCAGCAGTGATAGGGGACAATTGGGAGGCTACACCTTC. This encodes CASSDRGQLGGYTF. Combining the CDR3 with reference TRBV2 and TRBJ1-2 gives the whole variable domain EPEVTQTPSHQVTQMGQEVILRCVPISNHLYFYWYRQILGQKVEFLVSFYNNEISEKSEIFDDQFSVERPDGSNFTLKIRSTKLEDSAMYFCASSDRGQLGGYTFGSGTRLTVV.

This clone was seen once. The chain uses TRBV7-3 and TRBJ2-1; 10 nucleotides agree with TRBD2. V lost 3 bases, J lost 6 bases, and 8 bases stayed unmatched. CDR1 is SGHTA, CDR2 FQGTGA, per germline. This CDR3 contains 16 residues. The CDR3 here is CASSFKGASGSNEQFF. CDR3 sequence (DNA): TGTGCCAGCAGCTTCAAAGGAGCTAGCGGGAGCAATGAGCAGTTCTTC.

This clone has a handful of counts. The chain is built from TRBV28 and TRBJ1-5, with 9 bases identical to TRBD1. Germline CDR1 and CDR2: MDHEN and SYDVKM. The CDR3 is made up of 14 amino acids. J lost 4 bases, V lost 7 bases, and 5 bases had no gene match. CDR3 in amino acids: CASKTGTGNQPQHF. The CDR3 DNA reads TGTGCCAGCAAAACCGGGACAGGGAATCAGCCCCAGCATTTT.